The next 25 T cell receptor beta chains were all read from a single sample in a study of T-cell memory formation after mild COVID-19. TCRdb independently ran MiXCR on the 5' RACE reads; one entry per CDR3 protein. The sample holds 400,000 or so distinct CDR3 sequences, around 21% seen once. Material: PBMCs or a T cell subset sorted from them (not recorded which). The receptors come from an adult woman who had mild COVID-19 (a few samples of this study predate the infection). Cell type and time point are not known.

The chain has TRBV12-3 or TRBV12-4 and TRBJ2-3; the match to TRBD2 covers 10 bases. Germline trimming cut 11 bases from V and 2 bases from J; bases unmatched to any gene: 10. The CDR3 consists of 15 residues. CDR3 sequence (DNA): TGTGCCGACCAACCCGGGACTAGCGACACAGATACGCAGTATTTT. Translation gives CADQPGTSDTDTQYF.

The chain carries TRBV7-6 and TRBJ2-3; D gene unclear. Germline CDR1 is SGHVS and CDR2 is FNYEAQ. The CDR3 has 12 amino acids. The V end was cut by 1 base, the J end by 9 bases, with 8 bases between. The CDR3 loop is CASSLEARTQYF. The DNA for the CDR3 is TGTGCCAGCAGCTTAGAAGCCCGCACGCAGTATTTT.

A word on this clonotype: A junction end diverges from the germline sequence, so it may reflect a read error. This rearrangement joins TRBV7-7 to TRBJ2-5, with a tentative D call TRBD2 (5 bases). This CDR3 has 13 residues. CDR1 is SSHAT, CDR2 FNYEAQ, per germline (reference sequence). The CDR3 here is CASSLGPGKTQYF. CDR3 nucleotide sequence: TGTGCTAGCAGCTTAGGCCCGGGGAAGACCCAGTACTTC.

This clonotype was counted between two and nine times. The chain uses TRBV12-3 or TRBV12-4 and TRBJ2-5, with D tentatively TRBD1 or TRBD2 (5 bases each). V was shortened by 6 bases and J by 6 bases, with 20 bases between the two germline ends. The CDR3 length is 15 residues. The CDR3: CASSPVVTTGQTQYF. The DNA of the CDR3 is TGTGCCAGCAGCCCCGTAGTGACCACGGGGCAGACCCAGTACTTC.

V gene TRBV20-1 combines with J gene TRBJ1-1; the D gene is possibly TRBD1 (6 bases). V lost 3 bases, J lost 7 bases, and 12 bases lay in between. The germline CDR1 and CDR2 sequences are DFQATT and SNEGSKA (reference sequence). The CDR3 contains 12 residues. CDR3 sequence reads: CSASYREGEAFF. CDR3 bases: TGCAGTGCTAGTTACAGGGAAGGTGAAGCTTTCTTT.

The genes are TRBV20-1 and TRBJ1-1; possible D gene TRBD1, 6 bases. V was clipped by 3 bases and J by 1 base, with 12 bases between them. The CDR3 length is 14 residues. Looked up from germline, CDR1 is DFQATT and CDR2 is SNEGSKA (reference sequence). CDR3: CSARAPGQNTEAFF. The CDR3, as DNA: TGCAGTGCTAGGGCCCCGGGACAGAACACTGAAGCTTTCTTT.

This clonotype was seen only a few times. The V call is TRBV7-2, the J call TRBJ1-1; D gene uncertain. Germline V gene sequence: CDR1 SGHTA, CDR2 FQGNSA. V dropped 0 bases and J dropped 0 bases, with 8 bases sitting between them. The CDR3 totals 15 residues. This chain's CDR3 is CASSLAAHLNTEAFF. CDR3 DNA: TGTGCCAGCAGCTTAGCGGCCCATTTGAACACTGAAGCTTTCTTT.

This clonotype appeared a few times. The J gene is TRBJ2-6, the V gene TRBV5-1; TRBD1 matches 8 bases. The junction had 5 bases not matched to a gene; V was cut back by 4 bases and J by 2 bases. This CDR3 is built from 16 residues. Germline assignment: CDR1 SGHRS and CDR2 YFSETQ. The CDR3 DNA reads as TGCGCCAGCAGCCAGGGGGCGAGTACTGGGGCCAACGTCCTGACTTTC. Protein sequence: CASSQGASTGANVLTF. Combining the CDR3 with reference TRBV5-1 and TRBJ2-6 gives the whole variable domain KAGVTQTPRYLIKTRGQQVTLSCSPISGHRSVSWYQQTPGQGLQFLFEYFSETQRNKGNFPGRFSGRQFSNSRSEMNVSTLELGDSALYLCASSQGASTGANVLTFGAGSRLTVL.

This clonotype was seen at least ten times. The gene calls are TRBV5-1 and TRBJ1-5; D call uncertain. This CDR3 contains 14 residues. CDR1 SGHRS and CDR2 YFSETQ come from the germline V gene. The ends were cut back, 2 bases at V and 2 bases at J, with 8 bases in the middle. The CDR3, as DNA: TGCGCCAGCAGCTTTGGTAGCGGCAATCAGCCCCAGCATTTT. Encoded protein: CASSFGSGNQPQHF. The whole variable domain, filled in from reference TRBV5-1 and TRBJ1-5, reads KAGVTQTPRYLIKTRGQQVTLSCSPISGHRSVSWYQQTPGQGLQFLFEYFSETQRNKGNFPGRFSGRQFSNSRSEMNVSTLELGDSALYLCASSFGSGNQPQHFGDGTRLSIL.

The J gene is TRBJ1-1, the V gene TRBV14, with D unresolved. The V end was cut by 0 bases, the J end by 0 bases, with 8 bases between. Germline V gene lookup returns CDR1 SGHDN and CDR2 FVKESK. The CDR3 runs to 15 residues. CDR3 in amino acids: CASSQDWVVNTEAFF. In nucleotides, the CDR3 is TGTGCCAGCAGCCAAGACTGGGTTGTGAACACTGAAGCTTTCTTT. The entire variable domain, with the rest obtained from reference TRBV14 and TRBJ1-1, is as follows: EAGVTQFPSHSVIEKGQTVTLRCDPISGHDNLYWYRRVMGKEIKFLLHFVKESKQDESGMPNNRFLAERTGGTYSTLKVQPAELEDSGVYFCASSQDWVVNTEAFFGQGTRLTVV.

The chain employs TRBV25-1 and TRBJ2-7; a weak D match, TRBD2 (7 bases). The V end was cut by 2 bases, the J end by 1 base, with 15 bases between. This CDR3 is built from 16 residues. Per germline, CDR1 MGHDK and CDR2 SYGVNS. The CDR3: CASSEAGGGRSYEQYF. The CDR3 nucleotides read TGTGCCAGCAGTGAAGCGGGCGGGGGCCGATCCTACGAGCAGTACTTC.

With regard to this clonotype: A much larger clone lies a single base off, so this may be a read error. This chain connects TRBV4-1 to TRBJ2-3; no firm D call. This CDR3 is 15 amino acids long. The germline V gene encodes CDR1 MGHRA and CDR2 YSYEKL. CDR3 residues: CSSSHTTLLTDTQYF. CDR3 nucleotides: TGCTCCAGCAGCCATACTACCCTCCTCACAGATACGCAGTATTTT.

The chain couples TRBV9 to TRBJ2-2, with TRBD2 matching 7 bases. CDR3 size: 15 residues. The junction had 9 bases not matched to a gene; V was cut back by 4 bases and J by 6 bases. The germline V gene has CDR1 SGDLS and CDR2 YYNGEE. The chain's CDR3 is CASSSPTSVAGELFF. CDR3 sequence (DNA): TGTGCCAGCAGCTCACCCACTAGCGTAGCCGGGGAGCTGTTTTTT.

A few counts support this clonotype. The chain carries TRBV28 and TRBJ2-7; 13 bases map to TRBD2. The CDR3 extends over 15 amino acids. Germline V gene sequence: CDR1 MDHEN, CDR2 SYDVKM. The J segment lost 4 bases and the V segment lost 5 bases, leaving 5 bases of the junction unmatched. Here the CDR3 reads CASSTRTSGRYEQYF. The CDR3 coding sequence is TGTGCCAGCAGTACTAGGACTAGCGGGAGATACGAGCAGTACTTC.

The chain carries TRBV7-2 and TRBJ2-2; no clear D. CDR1 SGHTA and CDR2 FQGNSA come from the germline V gene. The CDR3 spans 14 residues. The germline V and J ends were trimmed by 2 bases and 3 bases, with 7 bases remaining between them. The CDR3 coding sequence is TGTGCCAGCAGCTTATGGGGTTACACCGGGGAGCTGTTTTTT. It yields the protein CASSLWGYTGELFF.

This clonotype was seen only a few times. The V call is TRBV4-3, the J call TRBJ1-2; tentatively, D is TRBD1 (6 bases). The ends were cut back, 0 bases at V and 5 bases at J, with 16 bases in the middle. This CDR3 has 16 amino acids. The V gene's germline CDR1 is LGHNA and CDR2 YSLEER. DNA for the CDR3: TGCGCCAGCAGCCAAGATCCAAGGACAGCGGAATATGGCTACACCTTC. It specifies CASSQDPRTAEYGYTF.

The chain links TRBV7-6 to TRBJ1-1; maybe TRBD1 (6 bases). The V and J ends lost 1 base and 1 base respectively, with 10 bases between them. CDR1 SGHVS and CDR2 FNYEAQ come from the germline V gene. The CDR3 extends over 15 amino acids. CDR3 loop: CASSLGGTPNTEAFF. The CDR3 coding sequence is TGTGCCAGCAGCTTAGGCGGGACACCGAACACTGAAGCTTTCTTT.

J is TRBJ1-1 and V is TRBV24-1; 8 bases fit TRBD1. Germline loops: CDR1 KGHDR, CDR2 SFDVKD. The CDR3 covers 15 residues. V was pared by 5 bases and J by 5 bases, with 9 bases of the junction left unmatched. The CDR3 region has the DNA TGTGCCACCAGTGGGCGGACAGGGCAGGGGACTGAAGCTTTCTTT. Translated, it gives CATSGRTGQGTEAFF.

The V call is TRBV14, the J call TRBJ2-7, with D perhaps matching TRBD1 (6 bases). V dropped 0 bases and J dropped 3 bases, with 18 bases sitting between them. Germline lookup yields CDR1 SGHDN and CDR2 FVKESK. The length of the CDR3 is 17 residues. CDR3 coding DNA: TGTGCCAGCAGCCAAGATTGGAAGCAGGGGAAGGTCTACGAGCAGTACTTC. This encodes CASSQDWKQGKVYEQYF. Complete variable domain (other parts from reference TRBV14 and TRBJ2-7): EAGVTQFPSHSVIEKGQTVTLRCDPISGHDNLYWYRRVMGKEIKFLLHFVKESKQDESGMPNNRFLAERTGGTYSTLKVQPAELEDSGVYFCASSQDWKQGKVYEQYFGPGTRLTVT.

Many counts were recorded for this clonotype. This sequence joins TRBV11-2 and TRBJ2-7, with TRBD2 as a possible D gene (5 bases). The germline gives CDR1 SGHAT, CDR2 FQNNGV. CDR3 size: 14 residues. The V gene lost 3 bases and the J gene lost 2 bases, with 11 bases spanning the gap. The CDR3 DNA follows: TGTGCCAGCAGCTTCGGGGTCGGGGCCTACGAGCAGTACTTC. Its protein is CASSFGVGAYEQYF.

This clonotype has a handful of counts. The gene calls are TRBV15 and TRBJ2-1, with 7 bases fitting TRBD1. Per the germline V gene, CDR1 is LNHNV and CDR2 is YYDKDF (reference sequence). V was clipped by 5 bases and J by 9 bases; unmatched bases: 7. The CDR3 is 13 residues long. In nucleotides, the CDR3 is TGTGCCACCAGCGGAAACAGGGGCGGTGAGCAGTTCTTC. Its protein product is CATSGNRGGEQFF.

The chain has TRBV7-9 and TRBJ2-7; either TRBD1 or TRBD2 may supply D (5 bases each). This CDR3 is built from 14 residues. From germline, CDR1 is SEHNR and CDR2 FQNEAQ (reference sequence). The ends were cut back, 5 bases at V and 3 bases at J, with 14 bases in the middle. DNA of the CDR3: TGTGCCAGCAGCCAATGGGACCCCCTCTACGAGCAGTACTTC. Protein sequence: CASSQWDPLYEQYF. The whole variable domain, remainder taken from reference TRBV7-9 and TRBJ2-7, is DTGVSQNPRHKITKRGQNVTFRCDPISEHNRLYWYRQTLGQGPEFLTYFQNEAQLEKSRLLSDRFSAERPKGSFSTLEIQRTEQGDSAMYLCASSQWDPLYEQYFGPGTRLTVT.

V usage is TRBV2 and J usage is TRBJ2-5; 14 nucleotides line up with TRBD2. The V and J ends lost 6 bases and 10 bases, in that order; junction bases with no gene match: 16. This CDR3 contains 17 residues. Germline CDR1 is SNHLY and CDR2 is FYNNEI. CDR3 loop: CASRPGLAGGTQQDQYF. CDR3 DNA: TGTGCCAGCAGACCAGGACTAGCGGGGGGAACTCAGCAGGACCAGTACTTC.

In its sample, this clonotype was seen a few times. The rearrangement links TRBV15 to TRBJ2-5, with 7 nucleotides matching TRBD1. Germline trimming cut 3 bases from V and 5 bases from J; bases unmatched to any gene: 6. Per the germline V gene, CDR1 is LNHNV and CDR2 is YYDKDF (reference sequence). The CDR3 has 14 residues. CDR3: CATSRGNRGETQYF. The CDR3 DNA reads TGTGCCACCAGCAGGGGTAACAGGGGTGAGACCCAGTACTTC.

The V and J genes are TRBV7-9 and TRBJ1-2; D is uncertain. V gave up 5 bases and J gave up 4 bases, with 11 bases separating them. Germline values: CDR1 SEHNR, CDR2 FQNEAQ (reference sequence). This CDR3 has 13 residues. In DNA, the CDR3 is TGTGCCAGCAGCCTGGGCATCGGCTATGGCTACACCTTC. Translated, it gives CASSLGIGYGYTF. The variable domain in full, completed from reference TRBV7-9 and TRBJ1-2, reads DTGVSQNPRHKITKRGQNVTFRCDPISEHNRLYWYRQTLGQGPEFLTYFQNEAQLEKSRLLSDRFSAERPKGSFSTLEIQRTEQGDSAMYLCASSLGIGYGYTFGSGTRLTVV.